This record covers a single T cell receptor (beta chain). Its antigen is unidentified. The data stem from a study of cytomegalovirus exposure and HLA in healthy donors. The donors gave bone marrow, and they were healthy. This PCR relied on a set of 60 Vbeta primers and 13 Jbeta primers. Using immunoSEQ multiplex PCR, the repertoire was profiled, and TCRdb retains in-frame clones only, with some absent. Counted here are around 180,000 clones, approximately 80% occurring once; the ten biggest clones make up 0.5%. Study conclusions and caveats: Data from an earlier analysis indicated that most TCR beta V segments were productive either about 87% or about 30% of the time.

The sequenced sample consisted of PBMCs. This clonotype originated in a woman between 50 and 59 years old in good health and CMV-seronegative.

CDR3 in DNA: TGTGCCAGCAGTGAAGCGGCTAGCGGGAGGGGCTATAGGAGAGGGGAGCTGTTTTTT. It translates to CASSEAASGRGYRRGELFF. J is TRBJ2-2 and V is TRBV6-1; 12 bases align to TRBD2. CDR3 length: 19 amino acids. CDR1 MNHNS and CDR2 SASEGT come from the germline V gene. Germline trimming cut 0 bases from V and 8 bases from J; bases unmatched to any gene: 13.